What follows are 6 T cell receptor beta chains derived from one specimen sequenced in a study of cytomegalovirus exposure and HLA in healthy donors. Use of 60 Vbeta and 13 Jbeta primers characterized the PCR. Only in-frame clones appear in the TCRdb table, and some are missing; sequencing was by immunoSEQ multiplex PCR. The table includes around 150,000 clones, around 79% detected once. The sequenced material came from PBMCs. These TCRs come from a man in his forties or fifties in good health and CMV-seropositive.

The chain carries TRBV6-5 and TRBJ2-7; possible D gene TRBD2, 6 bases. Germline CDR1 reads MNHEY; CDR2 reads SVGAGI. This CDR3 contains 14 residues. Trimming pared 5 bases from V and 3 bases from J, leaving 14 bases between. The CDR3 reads CASSPRTIRYEQYF. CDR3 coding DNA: TGTGCCAGCAGTCCCCGGACTATCCGCTACGAGCAGTACTTC.

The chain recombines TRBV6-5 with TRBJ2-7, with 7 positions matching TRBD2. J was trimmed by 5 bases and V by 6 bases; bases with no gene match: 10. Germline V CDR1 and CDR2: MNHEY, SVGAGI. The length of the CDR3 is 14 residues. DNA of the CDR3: TGTGCCAGCAGCCTGGGAGGGAATTCCCACGAGCAGTACTTC. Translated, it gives CASSLGGNSHEQYF.

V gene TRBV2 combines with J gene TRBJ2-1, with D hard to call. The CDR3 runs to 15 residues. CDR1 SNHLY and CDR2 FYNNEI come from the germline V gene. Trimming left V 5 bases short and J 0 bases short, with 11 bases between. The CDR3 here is CASSLEVHSYNEQFF. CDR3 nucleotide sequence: TGTGCCAGCAGTTTAGAGGTCCACTCCTACAATGAGCAGTTCTTC.

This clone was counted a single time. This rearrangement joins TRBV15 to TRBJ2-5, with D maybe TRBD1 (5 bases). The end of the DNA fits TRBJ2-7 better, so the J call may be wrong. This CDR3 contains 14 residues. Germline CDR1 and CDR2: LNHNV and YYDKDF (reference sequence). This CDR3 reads CATSRDPRAHEQYF. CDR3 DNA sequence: TGTGCCACCAGCAGAGATCCCAGGGCGCACGAGCAGTACTTC.

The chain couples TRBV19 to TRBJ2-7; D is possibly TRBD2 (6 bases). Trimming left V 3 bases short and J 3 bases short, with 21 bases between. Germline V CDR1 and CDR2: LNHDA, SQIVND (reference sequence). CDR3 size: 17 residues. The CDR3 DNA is TGTGCCAGTAGTATCGACCTCCCCGCGACTAGAAACTACGAGCAGTACTTC. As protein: CASSIDLPATRNYEQYF.

Written as DNA, the CDR3 is TGTGCCAGCAGCCGAACCGCGGGACTACCTAGCTACGAGCAGTACTTC. This encodes CASSRTAGLPSYEQYF. The chain employs TRBV27 and TRBJ2-7; the match to TRBD2 covers 7 bases. The CDR3 is 16 amino acids. J lost 3 bases, V lost 6 bases, and 14 bases had no gene match. Germline V lookup: CDR1 MNHEY, CDR2 SMNVEV (reference sequence).